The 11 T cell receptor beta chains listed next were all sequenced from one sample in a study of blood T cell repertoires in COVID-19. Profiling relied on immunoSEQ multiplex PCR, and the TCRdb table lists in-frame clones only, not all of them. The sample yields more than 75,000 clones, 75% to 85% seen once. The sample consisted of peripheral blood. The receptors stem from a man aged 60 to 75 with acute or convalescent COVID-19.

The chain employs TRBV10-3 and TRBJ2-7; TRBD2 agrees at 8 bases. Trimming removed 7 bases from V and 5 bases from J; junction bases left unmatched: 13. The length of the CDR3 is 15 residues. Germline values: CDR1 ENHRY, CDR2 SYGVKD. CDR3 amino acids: CAIKAAGTRGHEQYF. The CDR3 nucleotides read TGTGCCATCAAGGCCGCCGGGACTAGGGGCCACGAGCAGTACTTC.

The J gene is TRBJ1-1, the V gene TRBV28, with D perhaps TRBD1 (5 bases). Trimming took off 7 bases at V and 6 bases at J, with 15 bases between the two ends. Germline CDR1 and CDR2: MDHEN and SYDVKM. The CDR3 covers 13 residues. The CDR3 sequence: CASKNGGGAEAFF. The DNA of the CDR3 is TGTGCCAGCAAGAATGGAGGAGGGGCTGAAGCTTTCTTT.

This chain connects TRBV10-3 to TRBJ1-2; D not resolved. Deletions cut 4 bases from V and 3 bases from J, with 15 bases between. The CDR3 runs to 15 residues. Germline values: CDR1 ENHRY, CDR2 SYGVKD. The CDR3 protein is CAISGEGPADYGYTF. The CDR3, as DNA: TGTGCCATCAGTGGGGAGGGCCCAGCGGACTATGGCTACACCTTC.

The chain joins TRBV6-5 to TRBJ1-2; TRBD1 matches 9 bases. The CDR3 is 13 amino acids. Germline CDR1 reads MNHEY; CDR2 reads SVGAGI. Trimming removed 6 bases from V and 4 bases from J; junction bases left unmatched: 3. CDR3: CASRPGQGYGYTF. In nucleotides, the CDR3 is TGTGCCAGCAGACCGGGACAGGGCTATGGCTACACCTTC.

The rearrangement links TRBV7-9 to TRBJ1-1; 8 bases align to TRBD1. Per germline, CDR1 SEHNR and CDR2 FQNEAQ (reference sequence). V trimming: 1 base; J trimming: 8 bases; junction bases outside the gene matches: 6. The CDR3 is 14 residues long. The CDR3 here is CASSLDRQGREAFF. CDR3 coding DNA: TGTGCCAGCAGCTTAGACCGACAGGGGAGGGAAGCTTTCTTT.

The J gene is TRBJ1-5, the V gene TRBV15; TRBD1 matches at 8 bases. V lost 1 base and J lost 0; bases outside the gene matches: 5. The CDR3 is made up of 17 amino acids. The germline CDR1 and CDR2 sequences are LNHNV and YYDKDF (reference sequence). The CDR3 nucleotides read TGTGCCACCAGCAGAGGAAGACAGGGGACTAGCAATCAGCCCCAGCATTTT. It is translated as CATSRGRQGTSNQPQHF.

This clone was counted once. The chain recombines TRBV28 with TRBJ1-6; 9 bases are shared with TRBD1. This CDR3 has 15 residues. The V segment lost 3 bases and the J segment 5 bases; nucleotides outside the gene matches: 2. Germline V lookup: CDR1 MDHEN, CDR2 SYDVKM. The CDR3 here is CASSFWDRDNSPLHF. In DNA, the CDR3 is TGTGCCAGCAGTTTTTGGGACAGGGATAATTCACCCCTCCACTTT.

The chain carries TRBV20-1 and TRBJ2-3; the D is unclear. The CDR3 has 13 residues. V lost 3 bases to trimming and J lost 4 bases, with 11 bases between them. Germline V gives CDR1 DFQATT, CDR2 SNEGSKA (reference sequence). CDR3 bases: TGCAGTGCTAGTAGAATGGGCCCAGATACGCAGTATTTT. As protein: CSASRMGPDTQYF.

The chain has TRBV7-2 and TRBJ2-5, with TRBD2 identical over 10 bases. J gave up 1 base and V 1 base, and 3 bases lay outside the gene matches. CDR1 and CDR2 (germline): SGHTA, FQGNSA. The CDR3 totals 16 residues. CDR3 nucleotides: TGTGCCAGCAGCTTAGGACGGACTAGCGGCCAAGAGACCCAGTACTTC. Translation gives CASSLGRTSGQETQYF. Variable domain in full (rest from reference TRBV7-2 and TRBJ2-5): GAGVSQSPSNKVTEKGKDVELRCDPISGHTALYWYRQSLGQGLEFLIYFQGNSAPDKSGLPSDRFSAERTGGSVSTLTIQRTQQEDSAVYLCASSLGRTSGQETQYFGPGTRLLVL.

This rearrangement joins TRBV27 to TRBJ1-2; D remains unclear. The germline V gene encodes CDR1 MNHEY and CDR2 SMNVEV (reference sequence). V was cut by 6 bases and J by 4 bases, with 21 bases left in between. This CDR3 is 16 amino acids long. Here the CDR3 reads CASSPIGGDSSYGYTF. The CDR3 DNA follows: TGTGCCAGCAGCCCGATAGGCGGGGATTCGAGCTATGGCTACACCTTC.

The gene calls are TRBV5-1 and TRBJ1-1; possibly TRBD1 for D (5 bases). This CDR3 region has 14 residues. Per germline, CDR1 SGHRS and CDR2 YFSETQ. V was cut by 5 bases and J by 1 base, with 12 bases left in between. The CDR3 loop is CASRGQGGNTEAFF. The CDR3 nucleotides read TGCGCCAGCAGGGGTCAGGGTGGGAACACTGAAGCTTTCTTT.